This T cell receptor (beta chain) originates from a study of early T cells in non-severe SARS-CoV-2 infection. Tagging with unique molecular identifiers was applied to individual cDNA molecules. TCRdb recomputed calls from the 5' RACE reads with MiXCR, one row per CDR3 protein. The sample has tens of thousands of distinct CDR3 sequences, more than 8.5% seen once; the top ten hold roughly 8%. The germline gives CDR1 SGDLS, CDR2 YYNGEE. V lost 0 bases and J lost 4, with 6 bases in between. This CDR3 has 13 amino acids. Sample: whole blood. The chain has TRBV9 and TRBJ2-3; perhaps D is TRBD1 or TRBD2 (5 bases each). This receptor was taken from an adult who was a healthcare worker with PCR-confirmed SARS-CoV-2 infection or an uninfected control (not recorded which). CDR3 in amino acids: CASSVEGPDTQYF. CDR3 DNA sequence: TGTGCCAGCAGCGTAGAGGGACCAGATACGCAGTATTTT.